This TCR beta chain was retrieved from a study of beta chain features in type 1 diabetes. The wider study: Patients looked much like healthy donors when it came to age, gender and cell yields.

The CDR3 covers 10 residues. V lost 7 bases and J 8 bases, leaving 8 bases between the germline ends. Germline assignment: CDR1 MNHNS and CDR2 SASEGT. Study-wide results and limits: Here, the possible influence of HLA type (on TCRB rearrangement) remained unresolved. Patients showed naive, central memory and Treg TCRB repertoires that appeared more similar than those of healthy donors. VDJ junctions sequenced from type 1 diabetes patients showed fewer insertions and more deletions.

Expressed TCRB transcripts got sequenced, as all isolated RNA was reverse transcribed. This table comes from immunoSEQ multiplex PCR, and its TCRdb copy is limited to in-frame clones, with some not included. The sample holds under 900,000 clones, about a sixth seen once. As to this clone: Its antigen is currently unknown.

What was sequenced was naive CD4+ T cells from blood. The J gene is TRBJ1-2, the V gene TRBV6-1, with D uncertain. This clonotype was obtained from a woman younger than 35 in good health. CDR3 residues: CASTHFGYTF. CDR3 DNA: TGTGCCAGCACCCACTTCGGCTACACCTTC.